This T cell receptor (beta chain) was observed in a study of response to subunit inactivated influenza vaccine. This CDR3 is 17 amino acids long. CDR1 and CDR2 (germline): MDHEN, SYDVKM. V trimming: 3 bases; J trimming: 2 bases; junction bases outside the gene matches: 12. In the case of this clonotype: Its matching antigen is unknown.

Broader study findings: Seasonal influenza vaccination, on each occasion, was suggested by the authors to recruit few new T cells.

Each CDR3 protein gets one entry after TCRdb re-called the RT-PCR reads with MiXCR. The sample comprises around 250,000 distinct CDR3 sequences, more than 9% of which are singletons, and under 10% rests with the top ten. The receptor comes from a man aged 50 or older who received an inactivated influenza vaccine. The chain links TRBV28 to TRBJ2-7, with 8 bases identical to TRBD1. This material consisted of non-naive T cells sorted from PBMCs, taken less than 15 days before vaccination. CDR3: CASSLMQTGVRTYEQYF. CDR3 nucleotide sequence: TGTGCCAGCAGTTTGATGCAGACAGGGGTTCGAACCTACGAGCAGTACTTC.